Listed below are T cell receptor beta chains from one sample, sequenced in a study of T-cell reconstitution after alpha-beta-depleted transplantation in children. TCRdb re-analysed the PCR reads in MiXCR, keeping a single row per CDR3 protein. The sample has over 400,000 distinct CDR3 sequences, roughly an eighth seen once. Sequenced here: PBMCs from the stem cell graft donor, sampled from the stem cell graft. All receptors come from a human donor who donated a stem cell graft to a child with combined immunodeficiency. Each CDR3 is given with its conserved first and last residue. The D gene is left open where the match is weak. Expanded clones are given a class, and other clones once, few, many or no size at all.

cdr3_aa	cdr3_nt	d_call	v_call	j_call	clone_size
CASRRDSYEQYF	TGTGCCAGCAGACGGGACTCCTACGAGCAGTACTTC	NA	TRBV12-3/TRBV12-4	TRBJ2-7	many
CSAADWQRGNNEQFF	TGCAGTGCCGCCGACTGGCAGCGGGGTAACAATGAGCAGTTCTTC	TRBD2	TRBV20-1	TRBJ2-1	few
CASSDRDRRNGYTF	TGTGCCAGCAGCGACAGGGACAGGCGAAATGGCTACACCTTC	TRBD1	TRBV6-1	TRBJ1-2	NA
CASSPGLADQETQYF	TGTGCCAGCAGCCCGGGACTAGCGGATCAAGAGACCCAGTACTTC	TRBD2	TRBV6-2/TRBV6-3	TRBJ2-5	many
CASSFVPLGASGANVLTF	TGTGCCAGCAGTTTTGTCCCGCTCGGAGCTTCTGGGGCCAACGTCCTGACTTTC	NA	TRBV12-3/TRBV12-4	TRBJ2-6	many
CASIGTSTGELFF	TGTGCCAGCATTGGGACATCCACCGGGGAGCTGTTTTTT	NA	TRBV2	TRBJ2-2	few
CATRLGYNEQFF	TGTGCCACCCGACTAGGATACAATGAGCAGTTCTTC	NA	TRBV15	TRBJ2-1	NA
CASSLSDMNTEAFF	TGCGCCAGCAGCTTGTCCGATATGAACACTGAAGCTTTCTTT	NA	TRBV5-1	TRBJ1-1	NA
CASSQVRTSGNEQFF	TGCGCCAGCAGCCAAGTGAGGACTAGCGGTAATGAGCAGTTCTTC	TRBD2	TRBV4-3	TRBJ2-1	many
CASSLRGQGSYNEQFF	TGTGCCAGCAGTTTAAGGGGACAGGGGTCCTACAATGAGCAGTTCTTC	TRBD1	TRBV12-3/TRBV12-4	TRBJ2-1	NA
CASSPPDDSGEKLFF	TGTGCCAGCTCACCTCCCGATGACAGTGGAGAAAAACTGTTTTTT	NA	TRBV18	TRBJ1-4	NA
CASSRTSETDTQYF	TGTGCCAGCTCCCGAACTAGCGAGACAGATACGCAGTATTTT	TRBD2	TRBV18	TRBJ2-3	many
CASSQERAGVVPYEQYF	TGCGCCAGCAGCCAAGAACGGGCCGGTGTGGTCCCTTACGAGCAGTACTTC	NA	TRBV4-3	TRBJ2-7	few